Detailed here is one T cell receptor (beta chain). These data come from a study of blood T cell repertoires in COVID-19. Whole-study context: The United States, Italy and Spain were the sources of the acute and convalescent COVID-19 samples. The analysed material was cDNA or gDNA that came from T cells, B-cell-depleted T cells, or PBMCs.

Repertoires were generated with immunoSEQ multiplex PCR, while TCRdb's copy carries only in-frame clones and drops some. The sample consists of 150,000 to 200,000 clones, approximately 91% of them appearing once. Trimming cost V 3 bases and J 5 bases, with 10 bases left between them. The CDR3 runs to 13 residues. The germline CDR1 and CDR2 sequences are MNHEY and SMNVEV (reference sequence). The J gene is TRBJ1-1, the V gene TRBV27; D might be TRBD1 (5 bases). The sequenced sample consisted of peripheral blood. This receptor was obtained from a man between 65 and 79 years old with active or convalescent COVID-19. The CDR3 loop is CASSFPGITEAFF. CDR3 coding DNA: TGTGCCAGCAGTTTCCCAGGGATTACTGAAGCTTTCTTT.